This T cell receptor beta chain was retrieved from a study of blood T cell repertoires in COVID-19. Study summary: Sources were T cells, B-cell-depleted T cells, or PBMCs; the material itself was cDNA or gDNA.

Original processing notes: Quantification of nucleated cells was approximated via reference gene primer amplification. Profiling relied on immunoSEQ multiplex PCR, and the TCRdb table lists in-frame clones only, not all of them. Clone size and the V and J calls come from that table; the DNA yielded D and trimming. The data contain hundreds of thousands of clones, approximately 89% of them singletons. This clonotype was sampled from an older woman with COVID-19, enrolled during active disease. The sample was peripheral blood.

This chain's CDR3 is CSAYGQFNTEAFF. Written as DNA, the CDR3 is TGCAGCGCCTACGGACAATTTAACACTGAAGCTTTCTTT. The chain carries TRBV29-1 and TRBJ1-1, with D possibly being TRBD1 (5 bases). The ends were cut back, 7 bases at V and 2 bases at J, with 14 bases in the middle. The CDR3 has 13 amino acids. Germline values: CDR1 SQVTM, CDR2 ANQGSEA.